The TCR beta chain under discussion was sequenced for a study of PD-L1 blockade in urothelial cancer. Study background: Earlier, patients had received 0 to 3 chemotherapy regimens. Analyzed time points were 3 weeks (second dose) and 6 weeks after therapy began. Each blood sample yielded a median of approximately 140,000 T cells.

The CDR3 has 15 residues. Germline loops: CDR1 SGHTA, CDR2 FQGNSA. V was cut by 1 base and J by 7 bases, with 15 bases left in between. TCRdb's table, derived via immunoSEQ multiplex PCR, lists solely in-frame clones and lacks some. The sample carries roughly 100,000 clones, under 85% recorded once. The sample here was PBMCs, taken around atezolizumab (anti-PD-L1) treatment. The sequence came from a man aged 50-59 years with urothelial cancer. This rearrangement joins TRBV7-2 to TRBJ2-3; D is perhaps TRBD2 (6 bases). The CDR3: CASSLEGGRRNTQYF. In DNA, the CDR3 is TGTGCCAGCAGCTTAGAAGGAGGGAGGAGGAATACGCAGTATTTT.